The TCR beta chain under discussion was sequenced for a study of blood T cells in healthy people across ages. General observations from the study: Naive and antigen-experienced cells were not separated, limiting conclusive comparison. Diversity of TCR beta per million T cells declined in a roughly linear way with age. Higher diversity and more naive CD4+ cells were features of long-lived donors, compared to aged donors.

For the second PCR, which ran for about 6 to 11 cycles, a sample-barcoded 5' primer and a J-beta primer mix were used. TCRdb analysed the 5' RACE reads with MiXCR anew, one entry per CDR3 protein. The repertoire holds approximately 800,000 distinct CDR3 sequences, with 25% to 30% as singletons. CDR1 and CDR2 (germline): KGHSH, LQKENI. The CDR3 sequence is 15 residues long. Trimming removed 6 bases at V and 6 bases at J, with 17 bases between. This clonotype was counted between two and nine times. Its target is unknown. A further study also used this sample, focusing on T cells of mothers and their children. That investigation notes: In this cohort, donors were three healthy Caucasian mothers plus their six children.

Sequencing used blood. The TCR comes from a boy aged 5-17 years in good health. The chain uses TRBV18 and TRBJ1-4; tentative D call: TRBD1 (6 bases). CDR3 sequence reads: CASSPVRDMYEKLFF. DNA of the CDR3: TGTGCCAGCTCCCCCGTCCGGGACATGTATGAAAAACTGTTTTTT.